This TCR beta chain was profiled in a study of blood T cell repertoires in COVID-19 (dated by TCRdb to 2020 to 2021). The study in broad terms: Samples from collaborators originated in the United States, Italy and Spain and spanned both the acute and convalescent phases of COVID-19. The repertoires were released in a freely available public database intended as a resource for research on the immune response to SARS-CoV-2. Samples were obtained from the ongoing ImmuneRACE study (first 160 participants) and from approximately 1,200 subjects provided by 6 global collaborators. Where HLA class I and class II types were available, the types were taken from metadata supplied by the sample provider, not from assay-based typing. The prospective study material was composed of cDNA or gDNA derived from T cells, B-cell-depleted T cells, or PBMCs. Subjects who had been exposed to COVID-19, were actively infected with it, or had recovered from it provided the deeply sampled blood TCRbeta repertoires that made up the dataset. The sample metadata nearly always contained a de-identified subject ID, COVID-19 status, age in years and sex.

About this clone itself: Its specific antigen is unknown. Per-nucleotide qualities are absent, and no much larger clonotype sits a single base away.

On the study overall, not on this receptor specifically: The amount of clinical and demographic metadata varied by source and participant and was provided uncurated.

Another Seattle source contributed samples from volunteer blood donors who had recovered from COVID-19. Whole blood was collected in K2EDTA tubes by collaborating institutions according to the institutions' own protocols. For TCRbeta analysis, collaborator samples were shipped as frozen whole blood, as isolated PBMCs, or as DNA extracted from either sample type. V sheds 5 bases and J sheds 4 bases, leaving 15 bases between their ends. Inclusive of the bounding cysteine and phenylalanine, the CDR3 is 14 residues long. Here the CDR3 DNA is all that survives: 42 bases in frame from base 1. CDR1 and CDR2 are drawn from the germline V gene: SGHAT, FQNNGV. The immunoSEQ Assay, a bias-controlled multiplex PCR, was used to amplify TCRbeta CDR3 regions from genomic DNA. The study's processing was this. Nucleated cell counts per sample were estimated from amplification of reference gene primers within the assay. Sequence reads were collapsed and filtered to measure the absolute abundance of every unique TCRbeta CDR3 rearrangement. For each sample, productive Simpson clonality was calculated by taking the square root of Simpson's diversity index across productive rearrangements. What TCRdb holds here is the immuneACCESS table cut down to in-frame rearrangements. Part of the clones is not present; checked against another copy, under half of the missing clones reflect an unresolved V gene, and the others are unexplained. V and J calls and clone size come straight from that table; D and trimming were deduced from the DNA. For this sample the table gives over 250,000 clones, of which around four fifths were detected only once. Together, the top ten hold 7.5% to 10% of the sample.

The chain is assembled from TRBV11-2 and TRBJ2-7; a tentative D match to TRBD2 spans 6 bases. The specimen was peripheral blood. The TCR comes from a woman aged 45-59 years who had recovered from COVID-19. The CDR3 loop reads CASSPRLEGYEQYF. The base sequence is TGTGCCAGCAGCCCACGACTAGAGGGGTACGAGCAGTACTTC.